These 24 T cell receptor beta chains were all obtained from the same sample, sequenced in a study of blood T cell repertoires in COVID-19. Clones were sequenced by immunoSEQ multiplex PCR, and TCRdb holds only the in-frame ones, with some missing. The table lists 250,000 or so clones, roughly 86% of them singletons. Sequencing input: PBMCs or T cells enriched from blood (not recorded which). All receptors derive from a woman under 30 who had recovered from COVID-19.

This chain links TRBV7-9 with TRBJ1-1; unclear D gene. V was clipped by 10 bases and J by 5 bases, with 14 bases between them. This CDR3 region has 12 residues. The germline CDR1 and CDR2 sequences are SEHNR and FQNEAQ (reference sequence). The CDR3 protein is CATLEVYTEAFF. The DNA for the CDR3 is TGTGCCACCCTGGAGGTGTATACTGAAGCTTTCTTT.

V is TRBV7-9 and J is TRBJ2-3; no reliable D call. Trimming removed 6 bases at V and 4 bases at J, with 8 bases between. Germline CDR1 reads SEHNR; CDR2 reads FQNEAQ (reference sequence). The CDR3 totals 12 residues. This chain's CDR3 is CASSYSADTQYF. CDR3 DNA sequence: TGTGCCAGCAGTTATTCCGCAGATACGCAGTATTTT.

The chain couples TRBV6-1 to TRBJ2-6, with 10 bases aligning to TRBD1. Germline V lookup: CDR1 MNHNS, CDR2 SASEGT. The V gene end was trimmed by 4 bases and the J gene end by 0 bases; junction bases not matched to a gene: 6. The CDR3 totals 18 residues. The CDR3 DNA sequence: TGTGCCAGCAGTGCTAGGGACAGGGGTTACTCTGGGGCCAACGTCCTGACTTTC. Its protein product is CASSARDRGYSGANVLTF.

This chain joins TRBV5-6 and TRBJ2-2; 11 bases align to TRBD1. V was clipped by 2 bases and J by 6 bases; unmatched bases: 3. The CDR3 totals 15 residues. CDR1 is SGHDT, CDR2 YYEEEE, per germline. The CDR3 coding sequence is TGTGCCAGCAGCTTCGGGACAGGGGGGTCCGGGGAGCTGTTTTTT. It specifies CASSFGTGGSGELFF.

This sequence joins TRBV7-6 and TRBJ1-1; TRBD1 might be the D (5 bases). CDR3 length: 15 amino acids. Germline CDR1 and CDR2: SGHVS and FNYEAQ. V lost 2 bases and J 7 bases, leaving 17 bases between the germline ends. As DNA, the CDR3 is TGTGCCAGCAGCTTATTCCGAGAAAGAAGGGGTGAAGCTTTCTTT. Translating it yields CASSLFRERRGEAFF. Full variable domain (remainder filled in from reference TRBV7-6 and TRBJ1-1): GAGVSQSPRYKVTKRGQDVALRCDPISGHVSLYWYRQALGQGPEFLTYFNYEAQQDKSGLPNDRFSAERPEGSISTLTIQRTEQRDSAMYRCASSLFRERRGEAFFGQGTRLTVV.

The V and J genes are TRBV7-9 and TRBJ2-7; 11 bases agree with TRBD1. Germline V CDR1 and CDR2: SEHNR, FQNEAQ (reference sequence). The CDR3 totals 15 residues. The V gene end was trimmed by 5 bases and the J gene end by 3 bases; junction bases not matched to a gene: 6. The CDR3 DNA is TGTGCCAGCAGCCAGGGGACAGGGGGGTTCTACGAGCAGTACTTC. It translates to CASSQGTGGFYEQYF.

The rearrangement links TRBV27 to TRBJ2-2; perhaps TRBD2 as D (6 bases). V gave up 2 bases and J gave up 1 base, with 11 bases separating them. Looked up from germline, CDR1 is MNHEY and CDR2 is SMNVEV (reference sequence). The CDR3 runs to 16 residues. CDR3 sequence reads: CASSLGWRGNTGELFF. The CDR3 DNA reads TGTGCCAGCAGTTTAGGGTGGAGGGGGAACACCGGGGAGCTGTTTTTT.

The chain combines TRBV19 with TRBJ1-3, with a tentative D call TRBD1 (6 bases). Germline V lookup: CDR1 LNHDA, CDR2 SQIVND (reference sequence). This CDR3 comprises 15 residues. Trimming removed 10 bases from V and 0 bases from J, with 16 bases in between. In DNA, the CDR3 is TGTGCCACCCTCAAGACAGGCCTCTCTGGAAACACCATATATTTT. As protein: CATLKTGLSGNTIYF.

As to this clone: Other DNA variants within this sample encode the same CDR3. The CDR3 DNA reads as TGTGCCAGCAGCGTGGAGGGTCTCAATGAGCAGTTCTTC. Translated: CASSVEGLNEQFF. V is TRBV9 and J is TRBJ2-1, with a tentative D call TRBD2 (6 bases). From germline, CDR1 is SGDLS and CDR2 YYNGEE. Trimming took 2 bases from V and 6 from J, leaving 9 bases between them. The CDR3 consists of 13 residues.

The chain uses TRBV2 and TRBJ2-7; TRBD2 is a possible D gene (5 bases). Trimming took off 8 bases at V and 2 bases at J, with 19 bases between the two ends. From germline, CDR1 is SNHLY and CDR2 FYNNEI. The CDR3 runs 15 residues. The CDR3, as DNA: TGTGCCAGCCTCCTGGAGGAATACCTCCCCTACGAGCAGTACTTC. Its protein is CASLLEEYLPYEQYF.

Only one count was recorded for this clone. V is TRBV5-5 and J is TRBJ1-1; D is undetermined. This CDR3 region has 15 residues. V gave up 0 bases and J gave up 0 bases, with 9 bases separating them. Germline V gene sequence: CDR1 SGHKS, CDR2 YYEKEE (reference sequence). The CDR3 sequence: CASSLARRMNTEAFF. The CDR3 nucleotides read TGTGCCAGCAGCTTGGCTCGGCGGATGAACACTGAAGCTTTCTTT. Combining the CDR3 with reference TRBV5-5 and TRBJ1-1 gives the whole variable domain DAGVTQSPTHLIKTRGQQVTLRCSPISGHKSVSWYQQVLGQGPQFIFQYYEKEERGRGNFPDRFSARQFPNYSSELNVNALLLGDSALYLCASSLARRMNTEAFFGQGTRLTVV.

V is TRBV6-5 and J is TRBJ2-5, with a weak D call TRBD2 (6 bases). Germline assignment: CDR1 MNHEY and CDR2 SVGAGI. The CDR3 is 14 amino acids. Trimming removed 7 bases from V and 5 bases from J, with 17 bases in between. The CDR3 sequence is CASNRDWLGETQYF. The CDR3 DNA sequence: TGTGCCAGCAATAGGGACTGGCTTGGGGAGACCCAGTACTTC.

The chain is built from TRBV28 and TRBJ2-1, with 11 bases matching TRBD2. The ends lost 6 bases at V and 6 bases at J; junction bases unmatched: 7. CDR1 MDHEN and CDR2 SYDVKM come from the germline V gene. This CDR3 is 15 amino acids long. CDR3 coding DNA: TGTGCCAGCAGGCCGGCTAGCGGGGGGTTCAATGAGCAGTTCTTC. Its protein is CASRPASGGFNEQFF.

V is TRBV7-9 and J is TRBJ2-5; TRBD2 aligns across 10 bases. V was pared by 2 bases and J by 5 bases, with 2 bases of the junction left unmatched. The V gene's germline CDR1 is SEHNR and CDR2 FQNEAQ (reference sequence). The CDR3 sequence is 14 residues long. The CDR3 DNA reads TGTGCCAGCAGCTTACTAGCGGGGGTGGAGACCCAGTACTTC. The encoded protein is CASSLLAGVETQYF.

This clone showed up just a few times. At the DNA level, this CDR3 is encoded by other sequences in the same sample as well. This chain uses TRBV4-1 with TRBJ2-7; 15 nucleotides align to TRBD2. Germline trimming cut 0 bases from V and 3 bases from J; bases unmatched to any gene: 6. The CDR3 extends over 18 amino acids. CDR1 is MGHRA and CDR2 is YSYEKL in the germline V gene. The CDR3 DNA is TGCGCCAGCAGCCAAGAGGGACTAGCGGGAGGAAGATACTACGAGCAGTACTTC. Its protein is CASSQEGLAGGRYYEQYF.

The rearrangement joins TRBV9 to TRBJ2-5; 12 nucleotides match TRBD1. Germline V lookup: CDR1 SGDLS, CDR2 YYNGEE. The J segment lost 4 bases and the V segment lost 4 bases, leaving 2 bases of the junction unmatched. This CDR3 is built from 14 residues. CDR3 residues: CASSRDRGRETQYF. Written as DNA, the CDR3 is TGTGCCAGCAGCAGGGACAGGGGGCGAGAGACCCAGTACTTC.

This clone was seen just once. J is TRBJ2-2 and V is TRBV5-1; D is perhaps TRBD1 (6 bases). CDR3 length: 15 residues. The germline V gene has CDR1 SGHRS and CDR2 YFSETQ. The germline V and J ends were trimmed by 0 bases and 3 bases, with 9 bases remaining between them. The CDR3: CASSLDRQDTGELFF. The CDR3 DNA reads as TGCGCCAGCAGCTTGGACCGACAGGACACCGGGGAGCTGTTTTTT.

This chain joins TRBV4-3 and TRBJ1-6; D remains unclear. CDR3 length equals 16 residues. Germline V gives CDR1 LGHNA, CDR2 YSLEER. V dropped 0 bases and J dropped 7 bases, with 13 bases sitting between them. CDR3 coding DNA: TGCGCCAGCAGCCAAGATACGAGGGTAGGAAATTCACCCCTCCACTTT. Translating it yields CASSQDTRVGNSPLHF.

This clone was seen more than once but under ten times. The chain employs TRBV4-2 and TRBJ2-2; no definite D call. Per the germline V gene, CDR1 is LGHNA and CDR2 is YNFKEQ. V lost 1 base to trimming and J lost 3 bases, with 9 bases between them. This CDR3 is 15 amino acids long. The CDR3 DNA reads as TGTGCCAGCAGCCAAGGTAGCAGATACACCGGGGAGCTGTTTTTT. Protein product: CASSQGSRYTGELFF.

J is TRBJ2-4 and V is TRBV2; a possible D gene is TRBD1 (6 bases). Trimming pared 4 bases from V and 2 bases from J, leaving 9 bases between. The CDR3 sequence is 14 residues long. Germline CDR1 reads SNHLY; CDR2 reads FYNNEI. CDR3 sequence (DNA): TGTGCCAGCAGTGTCAGGGGCTCCAAAAACATTCAGTACTTC. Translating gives CASSVRGSKNIQYF.

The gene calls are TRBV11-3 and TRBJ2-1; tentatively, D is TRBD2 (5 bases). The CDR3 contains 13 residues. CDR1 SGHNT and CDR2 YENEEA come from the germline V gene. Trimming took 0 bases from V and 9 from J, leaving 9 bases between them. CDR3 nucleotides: TGTGCCAGCAGCTTAGACCTAGAGGGTGAGCAGTTCTTC. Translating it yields CASSLDLEGEQFF.

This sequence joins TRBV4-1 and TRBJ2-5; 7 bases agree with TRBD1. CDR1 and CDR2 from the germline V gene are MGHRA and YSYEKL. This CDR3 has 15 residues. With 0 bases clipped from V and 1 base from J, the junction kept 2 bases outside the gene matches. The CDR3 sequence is CASSQDGTVQETQYF. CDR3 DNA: TGCGCCAGCAGCCAAGACGGGACAGTCCAAGAGACCCAGTACTTC.

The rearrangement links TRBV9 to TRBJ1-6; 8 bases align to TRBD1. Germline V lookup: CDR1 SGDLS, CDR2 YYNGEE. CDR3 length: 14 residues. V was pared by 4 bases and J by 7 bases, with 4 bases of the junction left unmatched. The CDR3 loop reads CASSPWTGNSPLHF. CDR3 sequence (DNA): TGTGCCAGCAGCCCGTGGACAGGGAATTCACCCCTCCACTTT.

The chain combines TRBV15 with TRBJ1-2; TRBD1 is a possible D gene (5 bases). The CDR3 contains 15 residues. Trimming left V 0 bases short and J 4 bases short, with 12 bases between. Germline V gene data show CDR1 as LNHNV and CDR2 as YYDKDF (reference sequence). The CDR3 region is CATSRDRGAAYGYTF. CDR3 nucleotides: TGTGCCACCAGCAGAGATAGGGGCGCGGCCTATGGCTACACCTTC.